These T cell receptor beta chains were read from a single sample in a study of blood T cells in healthy people across ages. MiXCR was run by TCRdb on the 5' RACE reads, yielding one entry per CDR3 protein. The sample records over 1.5 million distinct CDR3 sequences, roughly 50% being singletons. The sample consisted of blood. These receptors originate from a woman between 40 and 50 years old in good health. Each CDR3 is given with its conserved first and last residue. D genes are given only for firm matches. Rows may omit the clone size; those that give it use once, few, many or a size class.

V	size	J	length	D	DNA	CDR3
TRBV20-1	once	TRBJ2-3	14	TRBD2	TGCAGTGCCCCCCCAGCGGGGGGCACAGATACGCAGTATTTT	CSAPPAGGTDTQYF
TRBV6-2/TRBV6-3	few	TRBJ2-7	12	NA	TGTGCCAGCAGAACAGTCTCCTACGAGCAGTACTTC	CASRTVSYEQYF
TRBV6-5	few	TRBJ2-5	13	NA	TGTGCCAGCAGTGATTACAGGGAAGAGACCCAGTACTTC	CASSDYREETQYF
TRBV12-3/TRBV12-4	NA	TRBJ1-2	13	NA	TGTGCCAGCATCCCTCAGGGGTATGGTGGCTACACCTTC	CASIPQGYGGYTF
TRBV5-1	NA	TRBJ1-5	15	NA	TGCGCCAGCAGCTTGTTTGGGGCGAGCAATCAGCCCCAGCATTTT	CASSLFGASNQPQHF
TRBV6-1	few	TRBJ2-1	17	TRBD2	TGTGCCAGCAGTATTCCAAGGACTAGCGGGGGCTACAATGAGCAGTTCTTC	CASSIPRTSGGYNEQFF
TRBV5-1	NA	TRBJ2-5	16	NA	TGCGCCAGCAGCTGGGGGGCCGACGGGTACCAAGAGACCCAGTACTTC	CASSWGADGYQETQYF
TRBV7-6	NA	TRBJ2-5	16	TRBD1	TGTGCCAGCAGCTTAGTAGAGGACAGGGTAGAAGAGACCCAGTACTTC	CASSLVEDRVEETQYF
TRBV20-1	NA	TRBJ2-3	14	NA	TGCAGTGCTAGTTTGGGTTCAGGCACAGATACGCAGTATTTT	CSASLGSGTDTQYF
TRBV7-9	few	TRBJ2-5	13	NA	TGTGCCAGCAGCTACTACCTACAAGAGACCCAGTACTTC	CASSYYLQETQYF
TRBV25-1	few	TRBJ2-7	12	NA	TGTGCCAGCCAAGGTAGTTGGCGTGAGCAGTACTTC	CASQGSWREQYF
TRBV7-2	NA	TRBJ1-6	15	TRBD1	TGTGCCAGCACCTCCGGGACAGGCGGGACTTCACCCCTCCACTTT	CASTSGTGGTSPLHF
TRBV20-1	NA	TRBJ1-4	13	NA	TGCAGTGCTAATGCGGGAGTTAATGAAAAACTGTTTTTT	CSANAGVNEKLFF
TRBV6-2/TRBV6-3	NA	TRBJ2-2	18	TRBD1	TGTGCCAGCAGATTTGAATATCTGGGACAGGGCGCTACCGGGGAGCTGTTTTTT	CASRFEYLGQGATGELFF
TRBV6-1	NA	TRBJ2-7	14	TRBD2	TGTGCCAGCAGATCTAGCGGGGAGTCCTACGAGCAGTACTTC	CASRSSGESYEQYF
TRBV20-1	NA	TRBJ1-2	16	NA	TGCAGTGCGGTGGGGGGACAACCCTCCTATAGCTATGGCTACACCTTC	CSAVGGQPSYSYGYTF
TRBV9	NA	TRBJ2-7	15	NA	TGTGCCAGCAGCGCCCCGGGCTCTCCCACCTACGAGCAGTACTTC	CASSAPGSPTYEQYF
TRBV4-3	NA	TRBJ1-2	17	NA	TGCGCCAGCAGCCATTCCCCTTCACAGGACCTGGAGAATGGCTACACCTTC	CASSHSPSQDLENGYTF